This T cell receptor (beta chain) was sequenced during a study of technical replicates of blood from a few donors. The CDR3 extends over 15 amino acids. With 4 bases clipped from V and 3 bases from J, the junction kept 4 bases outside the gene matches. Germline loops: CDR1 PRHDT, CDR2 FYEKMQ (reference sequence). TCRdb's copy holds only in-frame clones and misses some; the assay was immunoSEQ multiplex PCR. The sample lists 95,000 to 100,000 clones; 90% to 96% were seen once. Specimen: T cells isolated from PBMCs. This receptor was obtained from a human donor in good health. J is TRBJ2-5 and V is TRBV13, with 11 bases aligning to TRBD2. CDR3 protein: CASSSRLAGKETQYF. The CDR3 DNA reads TGTGCCAGCAGCTCCCGACTAGCGGGGAAAGAGACCCAGTACTTC.